The clone carrying this T cell receptor beta chain was counted only a few times. The record originates from a study of blood T cell repertoires in COVID-19. For the study at large: Acute and convalescent COVID-19 specimens originated in the United States, Italy and Spain. Sources were T cells, B-cell-depleted T cells, or PBMCs; the material itself was cDNA or gDNA.

The CDR3 runs to 15 residues. Germline CDR1 reads SGHVS; CDR2 reads FNYEAQ. V lost 5 bases, J lost 3 bases, and 17 bases lay in between. Per the original data handling: Reference gene primer amplification in the assay estimated nucleated cell counts. Assay: immunoSEQ multiplex PCR; the TCRdb copy retains only in-frame clones and omits some. D and trimming were read from the DNA, whereas the V and J calls and clone size are those reported in that table. The sample consists of 200,000 to 300,000 clones, over 70% of them appearing once. Sequencing was performed on peripheral blood. The TCR sequence derives from a man aged 40-50 years with acute or convalescent COVID-19. The genes are TRBV7-6 and TRBJ2-7, with D tentatively TRBD1 (6 bases). The DNA for the CDR3 is TGTGCCAGCAGCGGAGAGACAGGAGGAGTCTACGAGCAGTACTTC. Translating gives CASSGETGGVYEQYF.